These 19 T cell receptor beta chains originate from one sample sequenced in a study of blood T cell repertoires in COVID-19. Sequenced by immunoSEQ multiplex PCR; TCRdb stores in-frame clones only, minus some. The table has roughly 100,000 clones, around 84% seen once. Sequencing used peripheral blood. The receptors originated from a woman in her 70s with active or convalescent COVID-19.

The table lists this clone with a count of one. The rearrangement joins TRBV7-6 to TRBJ2-3, with 7 bases fitting TRBD2. V lost 4 bases to trimming and J lost 0 bases; unmatched junction nucleotides: 13. CDR1 is SGHVS, CDR2 FNYEAQ, per germline. This CDR3 has 18 amino acids. The CDR3 region has the DNA TGTGCCAGCAGCTCCAGGGCTAGCGGTACCGTTAGCACAGATACGCAGTATTTT. As protein: CASSSRASGTVSTDTQYF.

In this sample, this clone turned up once. The CDR3 spells CASSVGTSAYNEQFF. Here the CDR3 DNA reads TGTGCCAGCAGCGTAGGGACTAGCGCCTACAATGAGCAGTTCTTC. The chain links TRBV9 to TRBJ2-1; 9 nucleotides match TRBD2. The ends lost 0 bases at V and 2 bases at J; junction bases unmatched: 0. The germline gives CDR1 SGDLS, CDR2 YYNGEE. The CDR3 contains 15 residues.

CDR3 DNA: TGTGCCAGCAGTTTACCTGGCAGGGGGCTACCCGTGGGCAATCAGCCCCAGCATTTT. Residues: CASSLPGRGLPVGNQPQHF. The gene calls are TRBV28 and TRBJ1-5; 8 bases match TRBD1. The CDR3 loop spans 19 amino acids. Germline assignment: CDR1 MDHEN and CDR2 SYDVKM. With 2 bases clipped from V and 2 bases from J, the junction kept 14 bases outside the gene matches.

The genes are TRBV11-2 and TRBJ2-1, with 7 nucleotides matching TRBD2. Germline CDR1 reads SGHAT; CDR2 reads FQNNGV. With V trimmed by 2 bases and J by 4 bases, 5 bases remained unmatched. This CDR3 region has 15 residues. CDR3: CASSLYLAAYNEQFF. The CDR3 DNA is TGTGCCAGCAGCTTATACCTAGCGGCTTACAATGAGCAGTTCTTC.

The chain uses TRBV27 and TRBJ1-4; TRBD1 agrees at 9 bases. V dropped 6 bases and J dropped 10; count of bases not matched to a gene: 6. The CDR3 runs to 13 residues. Germline V CDR1 and CDR2: MNHEY, SMNVEV (reference sequence). The CDR3 DNA is TGTGCCAGCAGCTTGACAGGGGGGGGAAAACTGTTTTTT. This translates into CASSLTGGGKLFF.

This clone was recorded once. The rearrangement links TRBV18 to TRBJ2-1; a possible D gene is TRBD2 (7 bases). The germline V gene encodes CDR1 KGHSH and CDR2 LQKENI. The ends were cut back, 3 bases at V and 5 bases at J, with 17 bases in the middle. CDR3 length: 16 residues. The CDR3 reads CASSPPGGLINNEQFF. In DNA form, the CDR3 reads TGTGCCAGCTCACCGCCGGGGGGCCTCATAAACAATGAGCAGTTCTTC.

The rearrangement uses TRBV5-1 and TRBJ2-2; tentative D call: TRBD1 (6 bases). The CDR3 is 14 amino acids. Deletions cut 2 bases from V and 3 bases from J, with 8 bases between. The germline gives CDR1 SGHRS, CDR2 YFSETQ. CDR3 nucleotide sequence: TGCGCCAGCAGCTTACAGGGTCACACCGGGGAGCTGTTTTTT. This gives the protein CASSLQGHTGELFF.

The chain is built from TRBV3-1 (or the pseudogene TRBV3-2) and TRBJ1-1; D uncertain. The CDR3 loop spans 13 amino acids. Germline CDR1 LGHDT, CDR2 YNNKEL (reference sequence). Trimming took off 3 bases at V and 3 bases at J, with 8 bases between the two ends. CDR3 nucleotide sequence: TGTGCCAGCAGCCAGGCCTTCCACACTGAAGCTTTCTTT. Protein: CASSQAFHTEAFF.

This clone was counted only a few times. The J gene is TRBJ1-2, the V gene TRBV7-6; TRBD1 might be the D (5 bases). The CDR3 is 15 residues long. V lost 6 bases and J lost 6, with 20 bases in between. Germline CDR1 SGHVS, CDR2 FNYEAQ. This chain's CDR3 is CASSPRTISRDGYTF. The CDR3 DNA reads TGTGCCAGCAGTCCGAGGACAATATCGAGAGATGGCTACACCTTC.

V and J are TRBV4-3 and TRBJ2-2, with 10 nucleotides matching TRBD2. Per germline, CDR1 LGHNA and CDR2 YSLEER. The length of the CDR3 is 15 residues. The junction had 4 bases not matched to a gene; V was cut back by 2 bases and J by 7 bases. The CDR3 DNA is TGCGCCAGCAGCCAACAGCGGGGGGGCCTCGGGGAGCTGTTTTTT. This sequence encodes CASSQQRGGLGELFF.

The rearrangement joins TRBV6-5 to TRBJ2-5; 11 bases agree with TRBD2. Unmatched junction bases numbered 3, after V lost 7 bases and J lost 2 bases. The germline CDR1 and CDR2 sequences are MNHEY and SVGAGI. The CDR3 spans 14 residues. CDR3 in amino acids: CASNLAGGQETQYF. The CDR3, as DNA: TGTGCCAGCAATCTAGCGGGGGGACAAGAGACCCAGTACTTC.

This sequence joins TRBV30 and TRBJ1-3; a weak D match, TRBD1 (5 bases). The CDR3 is made up of 15 amino acids. Germline loops: CDR1 GTSNPN, CDR2 SVGIG (reference sequence). The V end was cut by 2 bases, the J end by 2 bases, with 13 bases between. The CDR3 DNA sequence: TGTGCCTGGAGTCTCCCGACAGTAACTGGAAACACCATATATTTT. Protein: CAWSLPTVTGNTIYF.

The J gene is TRBJ1-1, the V gene TRBV9; no clear D gene. The length of the CDR3 is 14 residues. Germline loops: CDR1 SGDLS, CDR2 YYNGEE. The V and J ends lost 3 bases and 4 bases respectively, with 13 bases between them. CDR3 DNA: TGTGCCAGCAGCGCGACTCTATTGGGCACTGAAGCTTTCTTT. Residues: CASSATLLGTEAFF.

V is TRBV19 and J is TRBJ1-5, with TRBD1 as a possible D gene (5 bases). This CDR3 is 16 amino acids long. V lost 6 bases, J lost 2 bases, and 17 bases lay in between. From germline, CDR1 is LNHDA and CDR2 SQIVND (reference sequence). CDR3 residues: CASSSFGGGGNQPQHF. In nucleotides, the CDR3 is TGTGCCAGTAGCTCTTTCGGGGGGGGTGGCAATCAGCCCCAGCATTTT.

This clone was detected once. This rearrangement joins TRBV2 to TRBJ2-3; a possible D gene is TRBD2 (5 bases). Germline CDR1 SNHLY, CDR2 FYNNEI. The CDR3 loop spans 12 amino acids. V was clipped by 9 bases and J by 6 bases, with 13 bases between them. CDR3 DNA sequence: TGTGCCAGTAGGATTACGGGGGATACGCAGTATTTT. Translated: CASRITGDTQYF.

This sequence joins TRBV19 and TRBJ1-5, with TRBD1 identical over 8 bases. Germline lookup yields CDR1 LNHDA and CDR2 SQIVND (reference sequence). The trim removed 4 bases at V and 0 bases at J, leaving 5 bases unmatched. The CDR3 covers 16 residues. In DNA, the CDR3 is TGTGCCAGTAGTAGCCGACAGGGGATTAGCAATCAGCCCCAGCATTTT. Its translation is CASSSRQGISNQPQHF. The variable domain in full, completed from reference TRBV19 and TRBJ1-5, reads DGGITQSPKYLFRKEGQNVTLSCEQNLNHDAMYWYRQDPGQGLRLIYYSQIVNDFQKGDIAEGYSVSREKKESFPLTVTSAQKNPTAFYLCASSSRQGISNQPQHFGDGTRLSIL.

The chain has TRBV30 and TRBJ2-2, with TRBD2 matching 16 bases. The CDR3 runs to 16 residues. The V segment lost 5 bases and the J segment 7 bases; nucleotides outside the gene matches: 7. The germline gives CDR1 GTSNPN, CDR2 SVGIG (reference sequence). The DNA of the CDR3 is TGTGCCTGGCGGGGACTAGCGGGGGGGCATAGCGGGGAGCTGTTTTTT. This encodes CAWRGLAGGHSGELFF.

The V and J genes are TRBV7-8 and TRBJ2-7; D possibly corresponds to TRBD2 (7 bases). The CDR3 totals 18 residues. With 5 bases removed from V and 1 base from J, the gap between germline ends came to 24 bases. In germline, CDR1 is SGHVS, CDR2 FQNEAQ. The CDR3 nucleotides read TGTGCCAGCAGCCTAAATACAGGGAGGGGCGAATGGTCCTACGAGCAGTACTTC. Residues: CASSLNTGRGEWSYEQYF.

The rearrangement links TRBV19 to TRBJ2-2; 8 bases are shared with TRBD1. V was clipped by 5 bases and J by 3 bases; unmatched bases: 5. The CDR3 is 15 residues long. Germline V gives CDR1 LNHDA, CDR2 SQIVND (reference sequence). DNA for the CDR3: TGTGCCAGTAGTTGGACAGGGTGGGACACCGGGGAGCTGTTTTTT. The encoded protein is CASSWTGWDTGELFF.